This TCR beta chain was found in a study of OX40 agonist ivuxolimab in advanced cancers. Turning to the study itself: People in dose escalation had one of these cancers: hepatocellular carcinoma, melanoma, renal cell or head and neck cancer. The group had a mean age of roughly 56 years, ranged from roughly 23 to 85, and was 80% to 90% male.

For this clone: Its antigen is unidentified.

Some clones are missing from TCRdb's copy, which holds only in-frame ones; the method was immunoSEQ multiplex PCR. The sample contains around 63,000 clones, 82% of which appear only once. CDR3 length equals 18 residues. V lost 2 bases to trimming and J lost 1 base, with 20 bases between them. CDR1 MDHEN and CDR2 SYDVKM come from the germline V gene. Findings and limits, study-wide: Among the lowest peripheral clonal expansion occurred in 0.1-3.0 mg/kg partial responders.

The sample consisted of CD4+ or CD8+ T cells sorted from blood, taken in a trial of the OX40 agonist ivuxolimab. The chain employs TRBV28 and TRBJ1-1, with D perhaps matching TRBD1 (5 bases). The source is an adult with an advanced solid tumor such as melanoma, head and neck, liver or kidney cancer. This chain's CDR3 is CASSLSVRIGGTNTEAFF. CDR3 DNA: TGTGCCAGCAGTTTAAGTGTCCGCATTGGTGGGACGAACACTGAAGCTTTCTTT.